These 14 T cell receptor beta chains share one sample of origin, sequenced in a study of blood T cell repertoires in COVID-19. The protocol was immunoSEQ multiplex PCR, while the TCRdb copy is restricted to in-frame clones and leaves out a portion. The sample lists 300,000 to 350,000 clones; 90% to 95% were seen once. Material for sequencing was PBMCs or T cells enriched from blood (not recorded which). These receptors were collected from a woman aged 25-40 years who had been exposed to COVID-19.

This sequence joins TRBV18 and TRBJ2-1, with 7 bases lining up with TRBD1. In germline, CDR1 is KGHSH, CDR2 LQKENI. The CDR3 is 13 residues long. Trimming at V came to 3 bases and at J to 4 bases, leaving 0 bases not matched to a gene. The DNA for the CDR3 is TGTGCCAGCTCACCGGGACAGTACAATGAGCAGTTCTTC. Translating gives CASSPGQYNEQFF.

The chain couples TRBV19 to TRBJ2-1; D is possibly TRBD1 (6 bases). Germline CDR1 LNHDA, CDR2 SQIVND (reference sequence). Trimming took 10 bases from V and 2 from J, leaving 18 bases between them. The CDR3 consists of 15 residues. CDR3 amino acids: CATRRTRGPYNEQFF. CDR3 sequence (DNA): TGTGCCACCCGAAGAACCAGGGGCCCCTACAATGAGCAGTTCTTC.

This chain joins TRBV4-2 and TRBJ2-5; D may be TRBD1 (5 bases). V was clipped by 0 bases and J by 6 bases, with 20 bases between them. This CDR3 spans 17 amino acids. Germline CDR1 LGHNA, CDR2 YNFKEQ. This CDR3 reads CASSQEGRELGQQTQYF. The CDR3 nucleotides are TGTGCCAGCAGCCAAGAAGGACGAGAATTGGGGCAACAGACCCAGTACTTC.

The sample holds one count of this clone. The chain uses TRBV6-5 and TRBJ2-7, with 10 bases aligning to TRBD2. The germline CDR1 and CDR2 sequences are MNHEY and SVGAGI. CDR3 length equals 13 residues. Losses at the gene ends were 6 bases for V and 6 bases for J; bases not matched to a gene: 5. CDR3 nucleotide sequence: TGTGCCAGCAGAGACAGCGGGGGGGCCGAGCAGTACTTC. It specifies CASRDSGGAEQYF.

The CDR3 loop reads CASSRGQGPSTDTQYF. The DNA for the CDR3 is TGCGCCAGCAGCCGAGGACAGGGGCCTAGCACAGATACGCAGTATTTT. The gene calls are TRBV5-1 and TRBJ2-3; 9 bases are a match to TRBD1. V shed 4 bases and J 0 bases; nucleotides not matched to a gene: 6. There are 16 residues in the CDR3. The V gene's germline CDR1 is SGHRS and CDR2 YFSETQ.

This rearrangement joins TRBV24-1 to TRBJ2-5; maybe TRBD2 (6 bases). The V and J ends lost 9 bases and 5 bases respectively, with 12 bases between them. Germline CDR1 KGHDR, CDR2 SFDVKD. The CDR3 consists of 12 residues. CDR3 nucleotides: TGTGCCACCGGGACTGATTTGGAGACCCAGTACTTC. It codes for CATGTDLETQYF.

This clone was seen more than once but under ten times. V usage is TRBV10-1 and J usage is TRBJ1-5, with TRBD1 matching 8 bases. The CDR3 contains 16 residues. The trim removed 3 bases at V and 2 bases at J, leaving 6 bases unmatched. Germline assignment: CDR1 WNHNN and CDR2 SYGVQD (reference sequence). CDR3 amino acids: CASSDVQGEGNQPQHF. In DNA form, the CDR3 reads TGCGCCAGCAGTGACGTACAGGGGGAGGGCAATCAGCCCCAGCATTTT.

The chain is built from TRBV30 and TRBJ2-1; possibly TRBD2 for D (5 bases). Germline V gene lookup returns CDR1 GTSNPN and CDR2 SVGIG (reference sequence). CDR3 size: 16 residues. V dropped 4 bases and J dropped 3 bases, with 19 bases sitting between them. In DNA, the CDR3 is TGTGCCTGGATAGGGAGAACTTTGATGCACTACAATGAGCAGTTCTTC. Translation: CAWIGRTLMHYNEQFF.

V and J are TRBV4-1 and TRBJ2-1; D perhaps matches TRBD1 (6 bases). V lost 4 bases to trimming and J lost 7 bases, with 17 bases between them. The CDR3 is made up of 15 amino acids. In germline, CDR1 is MGHRA, CDR2 YSYEKL. CDR3 bases: TGCGCCAGCAGCCGATTAGACAGGAAGGGGAATGAGCAGTTCTTC. Its protein product is CASSRLDRKGNEQFF.

The J gene is TRBJ2-7, the V gene TRBV5-6; 10 bases map to TRBD1. The CDR3 runs 14 residues. Germline loops: CDR1 SGHDT, CDR2 YYEEEE. The J segment lost 4 bases and the V segment lost 3 bases, leaving 4 bases of the junction unmatched. The CDR3, as DNA: TGTGCCAGCAGCTGGGACAGGGGTTTTTACGAGCAGTACTTC. Translating it yields CASSWDRGFYEQYF.

CDR3 in amino acids: CASSLRGGTGYTF. The CDR3 DNA sequence: TGTGCCAGCAGCTTAAGGGGGGGCACTGGCTACACCTTC. The chain links TRBV7-9 to TRBJ1-2, with a weak D call TRBD1 (6 bases). The germline V and J ends were trimmed by 2 bases and 7 bases, with 11 bases remaining between them. Germline V CDR1 and CDR2: SEHNR, FQNEAQ (reference sequence). The CDR3 totals 13 residues.

The rearrangement joins TRBV4-3 to TRBJ2-7; maybe TRBD1 (6 bases). V lost 3 bases to trimming and J lost 1 base, with 16 bases between them. This CDR3 contains 16 residues. Germline values: CDR1 LGHNA, CDR2 YSLEER. In DNA, the CDR3 is TGCGCCAGCAGCCAGAACCCAGGGGAATTTTCCTACGAGCAGTACTTC. Translating gives CASSQNPGEFSYEQYF.

The V and J genes are TRBV9 and TRBJ1-2, with 8 bases that match TRBD1. The CDR3 contains 17 residues. Trimming cost V 3 bases and J 6 bases; bases outside gene matches: 16. Germline CDR1 reads SGDLS; CDR2 reads YYNGEE. CDR3 DNA: TGTGCCAGCAGCGCTCGTTCGACAGGGGAATATTCGAATGGCTACACCTTC. Protein: CASSARSTGEYSNGYTF.

A word on this clone: Other DNA variants within this sample encode the same CDR3. V usage is TRBV5-1 and J usage is TRBJ1-2; possibly TRBD1 for D (5 bases). Germline values: CDR1 SGHRS, CDR2 YFSETQ. Trimming stripped 0 bases from V and 5 bases from J, with 8 bases between. The CDR3 is made up of 13 amino acids. The CDR3: CASSLDRNYGYTF. Written as DNA, the CDR3 is TGCGCCAGCAGCTTGGACAGGAATTATGGCTACACCTTC.